The clone carrying this T cell receptor (beta chain) came up many times. Antigen specificity is unknown. The table came from immunoSEQ multiplex PCR; TCRdb's copy has only in-frame clones and leaves some out. Listed here are approximately 50,000 clones without any singletons, the top ten holding about 0.85%. This sample was taken from a study of T cell clonality in common variable immunodeficiency. Overall study results and limits: CVID subjects had higher TCRbeta clonality than healthy controls, most marked in about a third.

This clonotype originated in a person between 18 and 69 years old in good health. The material sequenced was peripheral blood mononuclear cells.

Partial CDR3 DNA: TGTGCCAGCAGCGCGACTAGCGGGGGGGCGGATACG. Translation: CASSATSGGADT. The complete CDR3 sequence is CASSATSGGADTQYF. V usage is TRBV7-6 and J usage is TRBJ2-3; 14 bases line up with TRBD2. From the germline J gene comes the end of the CDR3, since the read stops 3 residues before it. This CDR3 is built from 15 residues. Germline V gene data show CDR1 as SGHVS and CDR2 as FNYEAQ. Losses at the gene ends were 5 bases for V and 6 bases for J; bases not matched to a gene: 4.